This TCR beta chain was sequenced during a study of cytomegalovirus exposure and HLA in healthy donors. As concerns this clone: What it recognizes is unknown.

Germline V gives CDR1 MNHEY, CDR2 SMNVEV (reference sequence). V was pared by 2 bases and J by 0 bases, with 7 bases of the junction left unmatched. This CDR3 is built from 17 residues. The study, taken as a whole, reports: The authors enumerated some 170 TCR beta chains as linked to cytomegalovirus.

Profiled with immunoSEQ multiplex PCR; TCRdb holds only in-frame clones, not every one. The data contain some 330,000 clones, roughly 88% of them singletons. This sequence originates from a woman under 30 in good health and CMV-seronegative. This chain uses TRBV27 with TRBJ1-5; TRBD1 agrees at 7 bases. Material: PBMCs. This chain's CDR3 is CASSLAGGVGSNQPQHF. CDR3 bases: TGTGCCAGCAGTTTAGCAGGGGGTGTAGGTAGCAATCAGCCCCAGCATTTT.